This T cell receptor beta chain stems from a study of blood T cell repertoires in COVID-19. About the study: The origin of the acute and convalescent COVID-19 samples was the United States, Italy and Spain. In each case, the material was cDNA or gDNA derived from T cells, B-cell-depleted T cells, or PBMCs.

In the study's own analysis: By means of reference gene primer amplification, nucleated cell counts were estimated. Assay used: immunoSEQ multiplex PCR; TCRdb lists only in-frame clones, some missing. The DNA was the basis for D and trimming; V, J and clone size are from that table. The data contain 40,000 to 50,000 clones, 80% to 90% of them seen just once; the ten biggest clones take up around 8.3%. The junction had 9 bases not matched to a gene; V was cut back by 5 bases and J by 3 bases. Germline V lookup: CDR1 LNHDA, CDR2 SQIVND (reference sequence). The CDR3 totals 15 residues. This sequence was found in a man aged 30-40 years with active or convalescent COVID-19. The sample was peripheral blood. The rearrangement links TRBV19 to TRBJ2-7, with 8 positions matching TRBD2. The CDR3 region has the DNA TGTGCCAGTAGTTTAGGCCTCGGGGGGGGCTACGAGCAGTACGTC. Translation: CASSLGLGGGYEQYV.